The 32 T cell receptor beta chains below all came from one sample that was sequenced in a study of monozygotic twins with inflammatory bowel disease. Reanalyzing the 5' RACE reads, TCRdb keeps one entry per CDR3 protein, without DNA. The sample has about 300,000 distinct CDR3 sequences, and its top ten clones hold over 5.5%. Material for sequencing was blood. The receptors shown here come from a human donor with ulcerative colitis or Crohn's disease, or a healthy co-twin of an affected twin (not recorded which).

J is TRBJ2-3 and V is TRBV7-2; the D gene TCRdb calls, TRBD1, cannot be checked with no DNA. Germline V gene sequence: CDR1 SGHTA, CDR2 FQGNSA. This CDR3 is built from 13 residues. The CDR3 is CASSDRPTDTQYF.

The V and J genes are TRBV28 and TRBJ1-1; absent DNA, TCRdb's TRBD1 call cannot be checked. The CDR3 runs 15 residues. Germline V gives CDR1 MDHEN, CDR2 SYDVKM. The CDR3 loop is CASSLATGGRWGAFF.

CDR3 loop: CASSWGSSGRADTGELFF. The V and J genes are TRBV5-1 and TRBJ2-2; TCRdb calls TRBD2, which cannot be checked without DNA. Looked up from germline, CDR1 is SGHRS and CDR2 is YFSETQ. This CDR3 spans 18 amino acids.

The genes are TRBV28 and TRBJ1-4. Germline CDR1 reads MDHEN; CDR2 reads SYDVKM. The CDR3 covers 12 residues. This chain's CDR3 is CASRVKGEKLFF.

The chain recombines TRBV5-1 with TRBJ2-5; TCRdb proposes TRBD2, but this gene call is untestable without DNA. The CDR3 is 17 residues long. Per the germline V gene, CDR1 is SGHRS and CDR2 is YFSETQ. The CDR3 sequence is CASSLRGDSGSRETQYF.

The gene calls are TRBV3-1 and TRBJ1-3; TCRdb names TRBD1, which stays unverified in the absence of DNA. CDR1 LGHDT and CDR2 YNNKEL come from the germline V gene (reference sequence). This CDR3 is built from 15 residues. CDR3 sequence: CASSQALDRRNTIYF.

This chain connects TRBV3-1 to TRBJ2-7; the TRBD2 assignment by TCRdb is unverifiable without DNA. CDR1 is LGHDT and CDR2 is YNNKEL in the germline V gene (reference sequence). The CDR3 has 16 residues. Here the CDR3 reads CASSPRTSGGHYEQYF.

The chain is built from TRBV28 and TRBJ1-2. Germline CDR1 MDHEN, CDR2 SYDVKM. The length of the CDR3 is 12 residues. The CDR3: CASSLFSVGYTF.

This chain links TRBV5-1 with TRBJ1-2; lacking DNA, the TRBD1 call made by TCRdb goes unchecked. Germline V gene lookup returns CDR1 SGHRS and CDR2 YFSETQ. This CDR3 is built from 13 residues. The CDR3 region is CASSQGAGYGYTF. The full variable domain, rest sourced from reference TRBV5-1 and TRBJ1-2, is KAGVTQTPRYLIKTRGQQVTLSCSPISGHRSVSWYQQTPGQGLQFLFEYFSETQRNKGNFPGRFSGRQFSNSRSEMNVSTLELGDSALYLCASSQGAGYGYTFGSGTRLTVV.

The chain uses TRBV7-2 and TRBJ2-7; TCRdb outputs TRBD1, but without DNA this stays unchecked. The CDR3 contains 15 residues. The germline V gene has CDR1 SGHTA and CDR2 FQGNSA. CDR3 sequence reads: CASSPTGTGIYEQYF.

The chain carries TRBV20-1 and TRBJ1-6. Looked up from germline, CDR1 is DFQATT and CDR2 is SNEGSKA (reference sequence). This CDR3 region has 11 residues. CDR3 sequence: CSAFDRESLHF.

This chain links TRBV12-3 or TRBV12-4 with TRBJ2-1. The CDR3 totals 11 residues. This chain's CDR3 is CASSLIHEQFF.

This chain joins TRBV12-3 or TRBV12-4 and TRBJ2-2; TCRdb designates TRBD1, a call that cannot be tested without DNA. The CDR3 runs to 16 residues. This CDR3 is CASSIRQGPNTGEPFF.

The chain is built from TRBV20-1 and TRBJ1-2; TCRdb's D call, TRBD1, is unchecked because there is no DNA. Per germline, CDR1 DFQATT and CDR2 SNEGSKA (reference sequence). The CDR3 spans 13 residues. The CDR3 protein is CSARGTGSYGYTF.

The chain has TRBV5-1 and TRBJ2-3; TCRdb's D call of TRBD2 is untestable without DNA. Per the germline V gene, CDR1 is SGHRS and CDR2 is YFSETQ. The CDR3 has 14 residues. The CDR3 is CASTLRLVTDTQYF. Combining the CDR3 with reference TRBV5-1 and TRBJ2-3 gives the whole variable domain KAGVTQTPRYLIKTRGQQVTLSCSPISGHRSVSWYQQTPGQGLQFLFEYFSETQRNKGNFPGRFSGRQFSNSRSEMNVSTLELGDSALYLCASTLRLVTDTQYFGPGTRLTVL.

The J gene is TRBJ2-7, the V gene TRBV7-2; the TCRdb call, TRBD1, lacks DNA for checking. CDR1 is SGHTA, CDR2 FQGNSA, per germline. CDR3 length equals 15 residues. CDR3 amino acids: CASSPLRGGPYEQYF. Drawing the rest from reference TRBV7-2 and TRBJ2-7, the complete variable domain is GAGVSQSPSNKVTEKGKDVELRCDPISGHTALYWYRQSLGQGLEFLIYFQGNSAPDKSGLPSDRFSAERTGGSVSTLTIQRTQQEDSAVYLCASSPLRGGPYEQYFGPGTRLTVT.

The rearrangement links TRBV18 to TRBJ2-1; the D call from TCRdb, TRBD1, cannot be confirmed without DNA. Germline CDR1 and CDR2: KGHSH and LQKENI. There are 14 residues in the CDR3. The CDR3 protein is CASSPPDRDNEQFF.

The gene calls are TRBV11-2 and TRBJ2-3; checking the TCRdb D call of TRBD1 is not possible without DNA. CDR1 and CDR2 (germline): SGHAT, FQNNGV. The length of the CDR3 is 14 residues. CDR3 in amino acids: CASSGGAGTDTQYF.

This sequence joins TRBV2 and TRBJ2-7; the TCRdb D gene call, TRBD1, has no DNA to confirm it. Germline lookup yields CDR1 SNHLY and CDR2 FYNNEI. The CDR3 loop spans 12 amino acids. The CDR3 spells CASRPDNYEQYF.

V and J are TRBV19 and TRBJ2-7; absent DNA, TCRdb's TRBD1 call cannot be checked. Per germline, CDR1 LNHDA and CDR2 SQIVND (reference sequence). The CDR3 has 15 amino acids. CDR3 residues: CASSPRTDSSYEQYF.

V usage is TRBV7-8 and J usage is TRBJ2-3; TCRdb's assignment of TRBD1 cannot be checked, as there is no DNA. CDR3 length: 19 residues. Germline CDR1 reads SGHVS; CDR2 reads FQNEAQ. CDR3 residues: CASSLARLFRTTGADTQYF.

This chain uses TRBV7-2 with TRBJ2-7. The CDR3 consists of 12 residues. Germline CDR1 reads SGHTA; CDR2 reads FQGNSA. The CDR3 here is CASSPGLGEQYF. The whole variable domain, remainder taken from reference TRBV7-2 and TRBJ2-7, is GAGVSQSPSNKVTEKGKDVELRCDPISGHTALYWYRQSLGQGLEFLIYFQGNSAPDKSGLPSDRFSAERTGGSVSTLTIQRTQQEDSAVYLCASSPGLGEQYFGPGTRLTVT.

The rearrangement links TRBV28 to TRBJ2-6. Germline CDR1 MDHEN, CDR2 SYDVKM. The CDR3 contains 16 residues. The CDR3 here is CASSLWPGSGANVLTF.

The genes are TRBV5-1 and TRBJ2-1. The germline V gene encodes CDR1 SGHRS and CDR2 YFSETQ. This CDR3 region has 16 residues. The CDR3 region is CASSLAGVSSYNEQFF. Looking up the rest from reference TRBV5-1 and TRBJ2-1 gives the full variable domain: KAGVTQTPRYLIKTRGQQVTLSCSPISGHRSVSWYQQTPGQGLQFLFEYFSETQRNKGNFPGRFSGRQFSNSRSEMNVSTLELGDSALYLCASSLAGVSSYNEQFFGPGTRLTVL.

The V and J genes are TRBV14 and TRBJ1-1; lacking DNA, the TRBD1 call made by TCRdb goes unchecked. This CDR3 region has 14 residues. The V gene's germline CDR1 is SGHDN and CDR2 FVKESK. CDR3 protein: CASSRNRGWTEAFF.

The rearrangement links TRBV7-8 to TRBJ2-7; TCRdb's D call of TRBD2 is untestable without DNA. CDR3 size: 14 residues. Germline CDR1 SGHVS, CDR2 FQNEAQ. The CDR3: CASSLGGPPYEQYF.

This chain joins TRBV12-3 or TRBV12-4 and TRBJ1-2. The CDR3 has 16 amino acids. The CDR3 protein is CASSPGPTLGGYGYTF.

The V gene is TRBV28, the J gene TRBJ2-1; the TCRdb D gene call, TRBD1, has no DNA to confirm it. Looked up from germline, CDR1 is MDHEN and CDR2 is SYDVKM. This CDR3 is 16 amino acids long. The CDR3 loop reads CASSHNLGAGGYEQFF.

This chain joins TRBV3-1 and TRBJ2-7; TCRdb's D call of TRBD2 is untestable without DNA. Germline V gene lookup returns CDR1 LGHDT and CDR2 YNNKEL (reference sequence). The CDR3 has 16 residues. CDR3 protein: CASSYLGLAGTYEQYF.

The V gene is TRBV15, the J gene TRBJ2-3; TCRdb's D call, TRBD1, is unchecked because there is no DNA. The CDR3 extends over 16 amino acids. Looked up from germline, CDR1 is LNHNV and CDR2 is YYDKDF (reference sequence). The CDR3 loop reads CATSLWTGSSTDTQYF. Variable domain in full (rest from reference TRBV15 and TRBJ2-3): DAMVIQNPRYQVTQFGKPVTLSCSQTLNHNVMYWYQQKSSQAPKLLFHYYDKDFNNEADTPDNFQSRRPNTSFCFLDIRSPGLGDTAMYLCATSLWTGSSTDTQYFGPGTRLTVL.

The CDR3 loop reads CASSYRRQTTGELFF. V usage is TRBV6-5 and J usage is TRBJ2-2. Looked up from germline, CDR1 is MNHEY and CDR2 is SVGAGI. The CDR3 totals 15 residues.

This chain connects TRBV9 to TRBJ2-5; with no DNA, the TCRdb D assignment of TRBD1 cannot be verified. Germline loops: CDR1 SGDLS, CDR2 YYNGEE. This CDR3 is 14 amino acids long. This CDR3 is CASSVEGGMETQYF.